These 3 T cell receptor beta chains were all obtained from the same sample, sequenced in a study of tissue T cells after allogeneic stem cell transplantation. The table came from immunoSEQ multiplex PCR; TCRdb's copy has only in-frame clones and leaves some out. The repertoire consists of tens of thousands of clones, with over 65% occurring once and the leading ten covering roughly 0.7%. Sequencing was done on a sample of sorted cells pooled from one or two spleens. The source of these receptors is a pool of C57BL/6 mice in good health.

In the case of this clone: Genes here carry mouse names. Read data end 1 residue before the CDR3 end; the end is taken from the germline J gene. The chain uses TRBV2 and TRBJ2-7; D is uncertain. Trimming stripped 4 bases from V and 4 bases from J, with 11 bases between. CDR1 is LGHNA and CDR2 is YSYQKL in the germline V gene. The length of the CDR3 is 13 residues. CDR3 loop: CASSPFDKYEQYF. The part of the CDR3 DNA that was read is TGTGCCAGCAGCCCCTTTGACAAGTATGAACAGTAC.

Worth noting for this clone: The germline and genes are mouse ones. The read comes to an end 1 residue before the CDR3 does, leaving the germline J gene to fill in the end. J is TRBJ1-2 and V is TRBV26; TRBD1 agrees at 11 bases. There are 14 residues in the CDR3. The V gene end was trimmed by 7 bases and the J gene end by 3 bases; junction bases not matched to a gene: 4. Looked up from germline, CDR1 is KGHPV and CDR2 is FQNQEV (reference sequence). The CDR3 sequence: CASTKDRGHSDYTF. Incomplete CDR3 DNA: TGTGCCAGCACTAAGGACAGGGGGCACTCCGACTACACC.

Worth noting for this clone: Each gene name is a mouse one. The CDR3 goes on 1 residue after the read ends, and that part is filled in from the germline J gene. The rearrangement uses TRBV13-2 and TRBJ2-5; possible D gene TRBD2, 6 bases. This CDR3 contains 15 residues. Germline V gene sequence: CDR1 NNHNN, CDR2 SYGAGS (reference sequence). Between the trimmed V and J ends, which lost 2 bases and 0 bases, there was a span of 10 bases. The CDR3 DNA, read in part, is TGTGCCAGCGGTGAATTGGGGGTTAACCAAGACACCCAGTAC. As protein: CASGELGVNQDTQY. The CDR3 reads in full as CASGELGVNQDTQYF.